A selection of T cell receptor beta chains follows, all from one sample in a study of OX40 agonist ivuxolimab in advanced cancers. Some clones are missing from TCRdb's copy, which holds only in-frame ones; the method was immunoSEQ multiplex PCR. The sample includes approximately 30,000 clones, over 80% of them seen just once. The source was CD4+ or CD8+ T cells sorted from blood, collected in a trial of the OX40 agonist ivuxolimab. These receptors came from an adult with an advanced solid tumor such as melanoma, head and neck, liver or kidney cancer. Both conserved end residues are part of each CDR3. The D gene is left open where the match is weak. Size is omitted from some rows. Given values are once, few, many or a class for expanded clones.

>-|TRBV6-1|-|TRBJ2-3
CASSEYGGDTQYF
TGTGCCAGCAGTGAGTACGGGGGAGATACGCAGTATTTT
>-|TRBV6-5|-|TRBJ1-5
CASTGGGNQPQHF
TGTGCCAGCACCGGGGGCGGCAATCAGCCCCAGCATTTT
>TRBD1|TRBV6-5|-|TRBJ2-7
CASSYSGQGTFEQYF
TGTGCCAGCAGTTACTCGGGACAGGGTACTTTCGAGCAGTACTTC
>TRBD1|TRBV19|-|TRBJ2-1
CASSTDGTGSYNEQFF
TGTGCCAGTAGTACTGACGGGACAGGGTCCTACAATGAGCAGTTCTTC
>TRBD2|TRBV27|-|TRBJ2-7
CASSEGLADPYEQYF
TGTGCCAGCAGCGAGGGACTAGCGGACCCCTACGAGCAGTACTTC
>-|TRBV2|-|TRBJ2-1
CASSAGYTEQFF
TGTGCCAGCAGTGCGGGGTACACTGAGCAGTTCTTC
>-|TRBV6-5|-|TRBJ2-2
CASSYLSTGVGELFF
TGTGCCAGCAGTTACTTGAGTACAGGAGTCGGGGAGCTGTTTTTT
>TRBD1|TRBV28|-|TRBJ2-4
CASSLPGGGTKNIQYF
TGTGCCAGCAGTTTACCAGGGGGCGGGACCAAAAACATTCAGTACTTC
>-|TRBV19|-|TRBJ1-1
CASSRTGRTEAFF
TGTGCCAGTAGTAGAACAGGGAGAACTGAAGCTTTCTTT
>-|TRBV7-3|once|TRBJ2-1
CASSLTQRSYNEQFF
TGTGCCAGCAGCTTAACACAGCGCTCCTACAATGAGCAGTTCTTC
>TRBD1|TRBV5-4|-|TRBJ2-3
CASSLGTGGFTDTQYF
TGTGCCAGCAGCTTGGGGACAGGGGGTTTCACAGATACGCAGTATTTT
>-|TRBV28|-|TRBJ1-1
CASSPATAFKGNTEAFF
TGTGCCAGCAGCCCGGCGACAGCTTTCAAGGGGAACACTGAAGCTTTCTTT
>TRBD1|TRBV10-2|-|TRBJ1-1
CASSKGAMNTEAFF
TGCGCCAGCAGTAAGGGGGCGATGAACACTGAAGCTTTCTTT
>-|TRBV9|-|TRBJ2-2
CASSEGPGTGELFF
TGTGCCAGCAGCGAAGGACCCGGGACCGGGGAGCTGTTTTTT
>TRBD1|TRBV6-5|-|TRBJ2-5
CASSLAKRDREQYF
TGTGCCAGCAGTTTAGCCAAGCGGGACAGGGAGCAGTACTTC
>-|TRBV11-2|few|TRBJ2-3
CASSLNPSEADTQYF
TGTGCCAGCAGCTTAAATCCTAGCGAGGCAGATACGCAGTATTTT
>TRBD1|TRBV6-1|-|TRBJ1-5
CASSGRDRGLQPQHF
TGTGCCAGCAGTGGCCGGGACAGGGGGCTTCAGCCCCAGCATTTT
>TRBD2|TRBV10-3|-|TRBJ2-7
CAISETSGIYEQYF
TGTGCCATCAGTGAAACTAGCGGTATTTACGAGCAGTACTTC
>TRBD2|TRBV5-1|-|TRBJ2-3
CASSSGELRGLAGGKDTQYF
TGCGCCAGCAGCTCCGGGGAGCTTAGGGGACTAGCGGGAGGAAAAGATACGCAGTATTTT
>-|TRBV7-2|few|TRBJ2-1
CASSPDYTHNEQFF
TGTGCCAGCAGCCCGGACTACACCCACAATGAGCAGTTCTTC
>-|TRBV14|-|TRBJ1-6
CASSLKQGSYNSPLHF
TGTGCCAGCAGTCTAAAACAGGGTTCCTATAATTCACCCCTCCACTTT
>-|TRBV28|-|TRBJ1-5
CASQVLDRINQPQHF
TGTGCCAGTCAGGTCCTAGACAGGATCAATCAGCCCCAGCATTTT
>-|TRBV30|-|TRBJ2-7
CAWSFGGTDEQYF
TGTGCCTGGAGTTTTGGCGGGACCGACGAGCAGTACTTC
>TRBD2|TRBV10-3|once|TRBJ2-3
CAISVASGRVSDTQYF
TGTGCCATCAGTGTGGCTAGCGGGAGGGTCTCAGATACGCAGTATTTT
>TRBD1|TRBV6-5|-|TRBJ1-2
CASSYGTGGNYGYTF
TGTGCCAGCAGCTATGGGACAGGGGGCAACTATGGCTACACCTTC
>-|TRBV7-2|-|TRBJ2-7
CASSLSGGTRYEQYF
TGTGCCAGCAGCTTGTCAGGGGGGACCCGCTACGAGCAGTACTTC
>-|TRBV7-2|once|TRBJ2-3
CASSLQGPPSTQYF
TGTGCCAGCAGCTTACAAGGGCCGCCTTCTACGCAGTATTTT
>TRBD1|TRBV19|-|TRBJ1-2
CASSIVGTGTGYGYTF
TGTGCCAGTAGTATAGTTGGAACCGGGACAGGGTACGGCTACACCTTC
>TRBD2|TRBV7-8|few|TRBJ2-1
CASSSPAGRLTSGRDSNEQFF
TGTGCCAGCAGCTCACCTGCCGGGCGGCTAACTAGCGGGAGGGATTCCAATGAGCAGTTCTTC
>-|TRBV5-5|few|TRBJ2-3
CASSLVPSRTQYF
TGTGCCAGCAGCTTGGTCCCGAGTAGGACGCAGTATTTT
>TRBD1|TRBV6-1|-|TRBJ1-2
CASSERTGGGYTF
TGTGCCAGCAGTGAGAGGACAGGGGGAGGCTACACCTTC
>-|TRBV11-2|-|TRBJ2-7
CASSSGHGLYEQYF
TGTGCCAGCAGCTCGGGACACGGACTCTACGAGCAGTACTTC
>-|TRBV9|-|TRBJ2-1
CASTPLGPTYNEQFF
TGTGCCAGCACCCCCCTGGGTCCAACCTACAATGAGCAGTTCTTC
>TRBD2|TRBV19|-|TRBJ2-1
CASSISLAGNNEQFF
TGTGCCAGTAGTATCAGTCTAGCGGGGAACAATGAGCAGTTCTTC
>TRBD1|TRBV4-1|-|TRBJ2-1
CASRVTGGRSNEQFF
TGCGCCAGCAGGGTGACAGGGGGAAGATCGAATGAGCAGTTCTTC
>-|TRBV18|-|TRBJ2-2
CASSPPNRATGELFF
TGTGCCAGCTCACCACCGAACAGGGCCACCGGGGAGCTGTTTTTT
>-|TRBV9|-|TRBJ2-5
CASSPDPVYQETQYF
TGTGCCAGCAGCCCAGACCCCGTGTACCAAGAGACCCAGTACTTC
>-|TRBV10-3|-|TRBJ2-1
CAISDWGNEQFF
TGTGCCATCAGTGACTGGGGGAATGAGCAGTTCTTC
>TRBD1|TRBV6-5|-|TRBJ1-4
CASSYLGTANEKLFF
TGTGCCAGCAGTTACCTGGGGACAGCAAATGAAAAACTGTTTTTT
>-|TRBV19|-|TRBJ2-6
CASRVGYSGANVLTF
TGTGCCAGTAGGGTCGGCTACTCTGGGGCCAACGTCCTGACTTTC
>-|TRBV4-3|-|TRBJ1-6
CASSQDLASPLHF
TGCGCCAGCAGCCAAGATCTGGCTTCACCCCTCCACTTT
>-|TRBV6-7|-|TRBJ1-5
CASRLRGKGNQPQHF
TGTGCCAGCCGCCTAAGGGGGAAAGGCAATCAGCCCCAGCATTTT
>-|TRBV28|-|TRBJ2-1
CASSSFVSPGSSYNEQFF
TGTGCCAGCAGTTCTTTCGTGTCTCCAGGGAGCTCCTACAATGAGCAGTTCTTC
>TRBD2|TRBV11-1|few|TRBJ2-1
CASSRSGRAFNEQFF
TGTGCCAGCAGTCGAAGCGGGAGGGCCTTCAATGAGCAGTTCTTC
>TRBD1|TRBV6-1|-|TRBJ1-6
CASRLDRDSPLHF
TGTGCCAGCAGACTGGACAGGGATTCACCCCTCCACTTT
>-|TRBV5-1|once|TRBJ1-2
CASSSGGGPSAGYTF
TGCGCCAGCAGCTCTGGGGGGGGCCCGTCTGCTGGCTACACCTTC